This TCR beta chain was obtained from a study of Ad26.COV2.S vaccination and SARS-CoV-2 variants. This clone is a singleton in its sample. V was trimmed by 1 base and J by 1 base, leaving 7 bases between them. Germline V gives CDR1 SGHVS, CDR2 FQNEAQ. There are 14 residues in the CDR3. TCRdb keeps only in-frame clones here, not all; method: immunoSEQ multiplex PCR. The sample holds around 340,000 clones, around nine tenths seen once. Stated treatment: some 20 received Ad26.COV2.S at low or high dose, single or two shots; about 5 received placebo; per-sample allocation not given. At day 63 after the first vaccine or placebo injection, samples were drawn.

Sequencing used peripheral blood, obtained in a trial of Ad26.COV2.S vaccine versus placebo. V gene TRBV7-8 combines with J gene TRBJ1-1, with a possible D match to TRBD1 (5 bases). This receptor was identified in a person aged 18 to 65 who received the Ad26.COV2.S COVID-19 vaccine or a placebo. The CDR3 region has the DNA TGTGCCAGCAGCTTAGTGGGGGGGAACACTGAAGCTTTCTTT. The encoded protein is CASSLVGGNTEAFF.